This is a list of T cell receptor beta chains from one sample in a study of long-term antiretroviral therapy in people with HIV. This table comes from immunoSEQ multiplex PCR, and its TCRdb copy is limited to in-frame clones, with some not included. The data show about 28,000 clones, approximately 80% seen once. The starting material was unsorted PBMCs, obtained 2.7 to 2.9 years after starting antiretroviral therapy. The source of these receptors is a man aged 25-45 years with HIV. CDR3s include the opening cysteine and the closing phenylalanine or tryptophan. A D gene is named only where the DNA matches it firmly. Not every row has a clone size; where given, it reads once, few, many or a size class.

j_call | v_call | clone_size | d_call | cdr3_aa | cdr3_nt
TRBJ1-2 | TRBV28 | NA | TRBD1 | CASSRDRAGGYTF | TGTGCCAGCAGTCGGGACAGGGCTGGAGGCTACACCTTC
TRBJ2-1 | TRBV7-9 | once | NA | CASRPDYNEQFF | TGTGCCAGCAGGCCGGATTACAATGAGCAGTTCTTC
TRBJ2-7 | TRBV7-8 | once | NA | CASSLARSQPYEQYF | TGTGCCAGCAGCTTAGCGCGGTCGCAACCTTACGAGCAGTACTTC
TRBJ2-7 | TRBV18 | NA | NA | CASSPTGPGYEQYF | TGTGCCAGCTCACCAACAGGGCCCGGCTACGAGCAGTACTTC
TRBJ2-5 | TRBV19 | NA | TRBD2 | CASAALLAGKQETQYF | TGTGCCAGTGCCGCCCTTCTAGCGGGAAAGCAAGAGACCCAGTACTTC
TRBJ1-2 | TRBV5-6 | NA | NA | CASSLAAEEFYGYTF | TGTGCCAGCAGCTTGGCAGCAGAGGAGTTCTATGGCTACACCTTC
TRBJ2-1 | TRBV9 | NA | TRBD2 | CASSPSLAGYNEQFF | TGTGCCAGCAGCCCTTCACTAGCGGGCTACAATGAGCAGTTCTTC
TRBJ2-7 | TRBV25-1 | NA | NA | CASSSSHAYEQYF | TGTGCCAGCAGTTCCTCCCACGCCTACGAGCAGTACTTC
TRBJ2-5 | TRBV9 | NA | NA | CASSVGGGEETQYF | TGTGCCAGCAGCGTAGGAGGAGGGGAAGAGACCCAGTACTTC
TRBJ2-5 | TRBV21-1 | NA | NA | CASSKEHGLAGSETQYF | TGTGCCAGCAGCAAAGAGCATGGACTAGCGGGCTCAGAGACCCAGTACTTC
TRBJ1-1 | TRBV2 | NA | NA | CASMGHTEAFF | TGTGCCAGCATGGGGCACACTGAAGCTTTCTTT
TRBJ2-2 | TRBV19 | NA | NA | CASRIVNGELFF | TGTGCCAGTAGGATAGTAAACGGGGAGCTGTTTTTT
TRBJ1-1 | TRBV14 | NA | NA | CASSQIVDPRYTEAFF | TGTGCCAGCAGCCAGATAGTCGACCCCAGGTACACTGAAGCTTTCTTT
TRBJ2-3 | TRBV7-2 | few | NA | CASKGGWADTQYF | TGTGCCAGCAAGGGGGGATGGGCAGATACGCAGTATTTT
TRBJ1-4 | TRBV7-9 | NA | NA | CASSLTTGENEKLFF | TGTGCCAGCAGCTTAACTACAGGAGAGAATGAAAAACTGTTTTTT
TRBJ1-1 | TRBV7-9 | NA | NA | CASSSGNRENTEAFF | TGTGCCAGCAGCTCTGGGAACAGGGAGAACACTGAAGCTTTCTTT
TRBJ1-3 | TRBV6-6 | NA | NA | CASSYSRQERSTIYF | TGTGCCAGCAGTTACTCGAGGCAGGAAAGATCTACCATATATTTT
TRBJ2-7 | TRBV7-8 | once | NA | CASSQKSTEQYF | TGTGCCAGCAGCCAGAAGTCGACCGAGCAGTACTTC
TRBJ2-7 | TRBV19 | few | TRBD1 | CATGTGGYEQYF | TGTGCCACCGGGACAGGGGGCTACGAGCAGTACTTC
TRBJ2-5 | TRBV6-5 | once | NA | CASSYSDYGELETQYF | TGTGCCAGCAGTTACAGCGATTATGGGGAGCTGGAGACCCAGTACTTC
TRBJ2-2 | TRBV10-3 | NA | TRBD2 | CAISGLAVTGELFF | TGTGCCATCAGTGGTCTAGCGGTGACCGGGGAGCTGTTTTTT
TRBJ1-2 | TRBV2 | once | TRBD1 | CASSRDSANPLYGYTF | TGTGCCAGCAGTAGGGACAGTGCGAACCCTCTATATGGCTACACCTTC
TRBJ2-2 | TRBV5-1 | NA | TRBD2 | CASSKGTSGHANTGELFF | TGCGCCAGCAGCAAAGGGACTAGCGGGCACGCGAACACCGGGGAGCTGTTTTTT
TRBJ2-1 | TRBV5-4 | NA | NA | CASARGGSYNEQFF | TGTGCCAGTGCTAGGGGGGGGTCCTACAATGAGCAGTTCTTC
TRBJ1-6 | TRBV12-2 | NA | NA | CASRLAHHRVFSGNSPLHF | TGTGCAAGTCGCTTAGCGCATCACAGGGTCTTTTCGGGAAATTCACCCCTCCACTTT
TRBJ2-1 | TRBV11-3 | NA | TRBD2 | CASSLGSGSIVNEQFF | TGTGCCAGCAGCTTAGGGAGCGGGAGTATAGTGAATGAGCAGTTCTTC
TRBJ1-5 | TRBV27 | NA | NA | CASSLTEPRLNQPQHF | TGTGCCAGCAGTTTGACGGAGCCCCGACTTAATCAGCCCCAGCATTTT
TRBJ2-2 | TRBV5-5 | NA | NA | CASRSRGDGELFF | TGTGCCAGCAGAAGTCGCGGGGACGGGGAGCTGTTTTTT
TRBJ2-2 | TRBV7-9 | NA | TRBD2 | CASSPPGGETNTGELFF | TGTGCCAGCAGCCCCCCCGGGGGGGAGACGAACACCGGGGAGCTGTTTTTT
TRBJ2-3 | TRBV18 | once | TRBD1 | CASSPLGAGGVSGTDTQYF | TGTGCCAGCTCACCCCTCGGGGCAGGGGGCGTTTCGGGCACAGATACGCAGTATTTT
TRBJ1-6 | TRBV7-8 | NA | NA | CASSLGRKDNSPLHF | TGTGCCAGCAGCTTAGGACGGAAGGATAATTCACCCCTCCACTTT
TRBJ2-3 | TRBV6-5 | NA | NA | CASSYSARATDTQYF | TGTGCCAGCAGTTACTCAGCAAGAGCCACAGATACGCAGTATTTT
TRBJ1-1 | TRBV7-2 | NA | TRBD1 | CASSRMDRGGTEAFF | TGTGCCAGCAGCAGAATGGACAGGGGAGGAACTGAAGCTTTCTTT
TRBJ2-7 | TRBV4-2 | NA | TRBD2 | CASSLTSGSSYEQYF | TGTGCCAGCAGCCTAACTAGCGGAAGCTCCTACGAGCAGTACTTC
TRBJ1-1 | TRBV5-1 | NA | TRBD1 | CASSPGQGVTEAFF | TGCGCCAGCAGCCCTGGACAGGGGGTGACTGAAGCTTTCTTT
TRBJ2-7 | TRBV19 | once | TRBD1 | CASSIEDREDGEQYF | TGTGCCAGTAGTATAGAGGACAGGGAAGATGGCGAGCAGTACTTC
TRBJ1-5 | TRBV19 | NA | NA | CASSIDLFQPQHF | TGTGCCAGTAGTATAGATCTATTCCAGCCCCAGCATTTT
TRBJ1-6 | TRBV18 | NA | NA | CASSPLAKGSYNSPLHF | TGTGCCAGCTCACCCTTGGCAAAAGGGTCCTATAATTCACCCCTCCACTTT
TRBJ2-3 | TRBV6-5 | NA | NA | CASSTLGADTQYF | TGTGCCAGCAGTACTCTAGGGGCAGATACGCAGTATTTT
TRBJ2-1 | TRBV10-3 | once | TRBD1 | CAISSLGTGTLNHNEQFF | TGTGCCATCAGCTCATTAGGGACAGGGACTTTGAATCACAATGAGCAGTTCTTC
TRBJ1-2 | TRBV5-6 | NA | NA | CASSLYVGQNSYGYTF | TGTGCCAGCAGCTTGTACGTGGGACAAAATAGCTATGGCTACACCTTC
TRBJ2-7 | TRBV5-4 | NA | TRBD2 | CASSSKGLAGGVEQYF | TGTGCCAGCAGCTCAAAAGGACTAGCGGGTGGTGTCGAGCAGTACTTC
TRBJ1-4 | TRBV7-9 | NA | TRBD1 | CASSSGGGINEKLFF | TGTGCCAGCAGCTCAGGAGGGGGCATTAATGAAAAACTGTTTTTT
TRBJ2-5 | TRBV29-1 | NA | TRBD2 | CSVELWGLATQYF | TGCAGCGTTGAACTTTGGGGACTAGCGACCCAGTACTTC
TRBJ2-7 | TRBV2 | NA | TRBD1 | CASRVGRDRVKEQYF | TGTGCCAGCAGGGTCGGTCGGGACAGGGTTAAAGAGCAGTACTTC
TRBJ2-7 | TRBV9 | NA | TRBD2 | CASSVVAGGYEQYF | TGTGCCAGCAGCGTAGTAGCGGGTGGCTACGAGCAGTACTTC
TRBJ2-7 | TRBV9 | NA | NA | CASSVDVASSYEQYF | TGTGCCAGCAGCGTAGATGTTGCCAGCTCCTACGAGCAGTACTTC
TRBJ1-1 | TRBV4-2 | few | NA | CASSQAGSRNTEAFF | TGTGCCAGCAGCCAAGCGGGGTCAAGGAACACTGAAGCTTTCTTT
TRBJ1-6 | TRBV5-8 | NA | NA | CASSFLVRSSPLHF | TGTGCCAGCAGCTTCTTGGTTCGTAGTTCACCCCTCCACTTT
TRBJ1-1 | TRBV19 | NA | NA | CASKGQFNTEAFF | TGTGCCAGTAAGGGGCAGTTCAACACTGAAGCTTTCTTT
TRBJ2-7 | TRBV28 | NA | TRBD2 | CAIRTSASSYEQYF | TGTGCCATCCGAACTAGCGCGAGCTCCTACGAGCAGTACTTC
TRBJ1-6 | TRBV9 | NA | TRBD1 | CASSPGQMSSPLHF | TGTGCCAGCAGCCCGGGACAGATGTCTTCACCCCTCCACTTT
TRBJ1-1 | TRBV11-2 | NA | NA | CASSLTPERTEAFF | TGTGCCAGCAGCTTAACTCCGGAAAGGACTGAAGCTTTCTTT
TRBJ2-3 | TRBV7-2 | NA | TRBD2 | CASSLALGLAGAGTDTQYF | TGTGCCAGCAGCTTAGCGCTGGGACTAGCGGGAGCGGGCACAGATACGCAGTATTTT
TRBJ2-5 | TRBV28 | NA | NA | CASSPGRETQYF | TGTGCCAGCAGTCCAGGGCGGGAGACCCAGTACTTC
TRBJ2-3 | TRBV5-4 | NA | TRBD2 | CASSSGTSGRVHTNTQYF | TGTGCCAGCAGCTCTGGGACTAGCGGGAGGGTCCACACTAATACGCAGTATTTT